Listed below are T cell receptor beta chains from one sample, sequenced in a study of PD-1 blockade in classical Hodgkin lymphoma. TCRdb's table, derived via immunoSEQ multiplex PCR, lists solely in-frame clones and lacks some. Seen here are fewer than 20,000 clones, 84% observed once, and the top ten hold approximately 6.3%. Sequencing was performed on peripheral blood mononuclear cells (PBMCs), taken at baseline. All receptors come from a human donor with classical Hodgkin lymphoma. CDR3s include the opening cysteine and the closing phenylalanine or tryptophan. The D gene is left open where the match is weak. Only some rows state a clone size, as once, few, many or a class for expanded clones.

size	V	J	D	CDR3	DNA
-	TRBV13	TRBJ1-2	TRBD1	CASAQFKTGSNYGYTF	TGTGCCAGTGCTCAATTCAAGACAGGGAGTAACTATGGCTACACCTTC
-	TRBV5-6	TRBJ2-5	-	CASSLSGAQETQYF	TGTGCCAGCAGCTTAAGTGGGGCGCAAGAGACCCAGTACTTC
-	TRBV11-2	TRBJ2-2	TRBD2	CASSSIRAGVGELFF	TGTGCCAGCAGCTCGATTCGGGCGGGGGTTGGGGAGCTGTTTTTT
few	TRBV4-3	TRBJ2-1	TRBD2	CASSRTSGGDNEQFF	TGCGCCAGCAGCCGGACTAGCGGGGGGGACAATGAGCAGTTCTTC
-	TRBV13	TRBJ2-2	-	CASSSGRRIGGGELFF	TGTGCCAGCAGCTCGGGACGGCGGATCGGTGGCGGGGAGCTGTTTTTT
once	TRBV11-2	TRBJ1-2	-	CASRSPRDNAGYTF	TGTGCCAGCAGGTCACCCAGGGATAACGCTGGCTACACCTTC
-	TRBV7-9	TRBJ2-5	-	CASSSRTGTRGRETQYF	TGTGCCAGCAGCTCGCGCACCGGGACCCGGGGGAGAGAGACCCAGTACTTC
-	TRBV7-8	TRBJ2-2	TRBD2	CASSPGLARLNTGELFF	TGTGCCAGCAGCCCCGGACTAGCGAGATTGAACACCGGGGAGCTGTTTTTT
-	TRBV27	TRBJ1-5	TRBD1	CASSYSGGRDSNQPQHF	TGTGCCAGCAGCTACTCAGGGGGGCGGGATAGCAATCAGCCCCAGCATTTT
-	TRBV23-1	TRBJ2-1	-	CASSQFTGKPYNEQFF	TGCGCCAGCAGTCAGTTTACAGGGAAACCCTACAATGAGCAGTTCTTC
-	TRBV28	TRBJ2-3	-	CASIPLGGPTDTQYF	TGTGCCAGCATCCCTTTGGGGGGGCCCACAGATACGCAGTATTTT
-	TRBV4-3	TRBJ1-1	-	CASSQDYAEAFF	TGCGCCAGCAGCCAAGATTACGCTGAAGCTTTCTTT
-	TRBV6-5	TRBJ2-3	-	CASRASGSTQYF	TGTGCCAGCAGAGCCTCGGGGTCTACGCAGTATTTT
-	TRBV4-3	TRBJ1-6	TRBD1	CASSPGTGDSPLHF	TGCGCCAGCAGCCCTGGGACAGGAGATTCACCCCTCCACTTT
-	TRBV5-1	TRBJ1-3	TRBD1	CASSETGASSGNTIYF	TGCGCCAGCAGCGAGACAGGGGCGTCCTCTGGAAACACCATATATTTT
once	TRBV27	TRBJ2-5	TRBD2	CASSLSRAGVTQYF	TGTGCCAGCAGTTTATCCCGGGCGGGGGTGACCCAGTACTTC
-	TRBV18	TRBJ2-6	-	CASSPQGGNSGANVLTF	TGTGCCAGCTCACCGCAGGGGGGAAACTCTGGGGCCAACGTCCTGACTTTC
-	TRBV7-3	TRBJ2-1	-	CASSQAGNQNEQFF	TGTGCCAGCAGCCAGGCGGGGAACCAGAATGAGCAGTTCTTC
-	TRBV9	TRBJ1-1	TRBD1	CASHPGQGIMNTEAFF	TGTGCCAGCCATCCGGGACAGGGTATTATGAACACTGAAGCTTTCTTT
few	TRBV28	TRBJ2-3	TRBD1	CASSLGATGAFTDTQYF	TGTGCCAGCAGTTTAGGAGCCACAGGGGCTTTCACAGATACGCAGTATTTT
-	TRBV2	TRBJ2-2	-	CASSGASGELFF	TGTGCCAGCAGTGGAGCTTCCGGGGAGCTGTTTTTT
-	TRBV7-2	TRBJ2-3	-	CASTRLGRVEDTQYF	TGTGCCAGCACCCGACTAGGCCGGGTTGAAGATACGCAGTATTTT
-	TRBV7-9	TRBJ1-6	TRBD1	CASSFGGTENSPLHF	TGTGCCAGCAGCTTCGGGGGGACAGAGAATTCACCCCTCCACTTT
-	TRBV28	TRBJ1-2	TRBD1	CASNLGQGLIYGYTF	TGTGCCAGCAACCTGGGACAGGGCCTAATTTATGGCTACACCTTC
-	TRBV19	TRBJ2-2	-	CASSIPGRTGELFF	TGTGCCAGTAGTATCCCAGGACGCACCGGGGAGCTGTTTTTT
-	TRBV4-1	TRBJ2-1	TRBD2	CASSQERGGVWEQFF	TGCGCCAGCAGCCAAGAACGGGGGGGCGTCTGGGAGCAGTTCTTC
-	TRBV28	TRBJ2-3	-	CASSIPGELRNHPTADTQYF	TGTGCCAGCAGTATCCCGGGTGAACTTCGGAACCATCCCACGGCAGATACGCAGTATTTT
-	TRBV5-6	TRBJ1-6	-	CASSLAFPRDSPLHF	TGTGCCAGCAGCTTGGCCTTCCCGCGGGATTCACCCCTCCACTTT
few	TRBV5-1	TRBJ1-4	TRBD1	CASSLGQGAAEDEKLFF	TGCGCCAGCAGCTTGGGACAGGGGGCGGCGGAGGATGAAAAACTGTTTTTT
-	TRBV2	TRBJ2-5	-	CASRWTGGETQYF	TGTGCCAGCAGATGGACGGGCGGGGAGACCCAGTACTTC
-	TRBV30	TRBJ1-2	TRBD1	CAWSPPPTGEDYGYTF	TGTGCCTGGAGTCCCCCCCCGACAGGGGAGGACTATGGCTACACCTTC
-	TRBV7-9	TRBJ1-1	-	CASSLGFTEAFF	TGTGCCAGCAGCTTAGGGTTCACTGAAGCTTTCTTT
-	TRBV7-2	TRBJ1-6	-	CASSLSFSRSTYNSPLHF	TGTGCCAGCAGCTTATCTTTTAGCCGTAGTACTTATAATTCACCCCTCCACTTT
-	TRBV7-9	TRBJ2-2	-	CASTEGTVNTGELFF	TGTGCCAGCACCGAAGGGACGGTGAACACCGGGGAGCTGTTTTTT
-	TRBV5-4	TRBJ2-3	TRBD2	CASSLRPSGPTSTDTQYF	TGTGCCAGCAGCTTGAGGCCTAGCGGGCCCACTAGCACAGATACGCAGTATTTT
few	TRBV7-8	TRBJ1-6	-	CASSPQGQVSPLHF	TGTGCCAGCAGCCCACAGGGTCAAGTTTCACCCCTCCACTTT
-	TRBV5-5	TRBJ2-5	TRBD1	CASSLGQGKQETQYF	TGTGCCAGCAGCCTGGGACAGGGAAAGCAAGAGACCCAGTACTTC
few	TRBV6-6	TRBJ1-5	-	CASSAGRNQPQHF	TGTGCCAGCAGTGCAGGCCGCAATCAGCCCCAGCATTTT
-	TRBV9	TRBJ1-2	-	CASSAWGTVTATNYGYTF	TGTGCCAGCAGCGCCTGGGGTACGGTGACAGCCACTAACTATGGCTACACCTTC
-	TRBV10-1	TRBJ2-7	-	CASKGRGDYEQYF	TGCGCCAGCAAGGGCAGGGGGGACTACGAGCAGTACTTC
-	TRBV10-3	TRBJ2-1	-	CAISGIYNEQFF	TGTGCCATCAGCGGTATCTACAATGAGCAGTTCTTC
-	TRBV11-2	TRBJ1-1	-	CASSRHLNTEAFF	TGTGCCAGCAGCCGGCATTTGAACACTGAAGCTTTCTTT
-	TRBV5-1	TRBJ2-7	-	CASSLRGGDEQYF	TGCGCCAGCAGCTTGAGGGGGGGAGACGAGCAGTACTTC
-	TRBV18	TRBJ2-5	-	CASSPQQLQETQYF	TGTGCCAGCTCACCTCAGCAATTACAAGAGACCCAGTACTTC
-	TRBV7-8	TRBJ2-2	-	CASSLDRGRGTGELFF	TGTGCCAGCAGCTTAGATCGGGGACGCGGGACCGGGGAGCTGTTTTTT
-	TRBV28	TRBJ2-2	-	CASRTFNTGELFF	TGTGCCAGCAGAACATTCAACACCGGGGAGCTGTTTTTT
once	TRBV5-5	TRBJ2-5	-	CASSLGGREETQYF	TGTGCCAGCAGCTTGGGGGGGCGCGAGGAGACCCAGTACTTC
-	TRBV9	TRBJ2-1	TRBD2	CASSVVGLAGGEQFF	TGTGCCAGCAGCGTAGTCGGACTAGCGGGAGGAGAGCAGTTCTTC
few	TRBV28	TRBJ1-1	-	CASSPLGRGDTEAFF	TGTGCCAGCAGTCCCCTGGGGAGGGGGGACACTGAAGCTTTCTTT
few	TRBV6-4	TRBJ2-3	-	CATGQDVTDTQYF	TGTGCCACCGGACAAGACGTAACAGATACGCAGTATTTT
-	TRBV5-5	TRBJ2-7	TRBD1	CASLGEFGTGGNEQYF	TGTGCCAGCCTCGGAGAATTTGGGACAGGGGGCAACGAGCAGTACTTC
-	TRBV29-1	TRBJ2-3	TRBD2	CSVSSGTSPTDTQYF	TGCAGCGTTTCTTCCGGGACTAGCCCCACAGATACGCAGTATTTT
once	TRBV29-1	TRBJ2-3	TRBD2	CSVSGGEGRTDTQYF	TGCAGCGTGAGCGGGGGTGAGGGAAGGACAGATACGCAGTATTTT
once	TRBV19	TRBJ1-3	-	CASSLQGPGNTIYF	TGTGCCAGTAGCTTACAGGGCCCTGGAAACACCATATATTTT
-	TRBV5-1	TRBJ1-3	-	CASSLVGIGNTIYF	TGCGCCAGCAGCTTGGTGGGGATCGGAAACACCATATATTTT
-	TRBV28	TRBJ2-2	-	CASSYVGGQGGELFF	TGTGCCAGCAGTTACGTCGGGGGGCAGGGCGGGGAGCTGTTTTTT
-	TRBV7-2	TRBJ1-3	-	CASSSPGLSGNTIYF	TGTGCCAGCAGCTCCCCCGGGCTCTCTGGAAACACCATATATTTT
-	TRBV7-8	TRBJ2-7	TRBD1	CASSLEQGNYEQYF	TGTGCCAGCAGCTTAGAACAGGGGAACTACGAGCAGTACTTC